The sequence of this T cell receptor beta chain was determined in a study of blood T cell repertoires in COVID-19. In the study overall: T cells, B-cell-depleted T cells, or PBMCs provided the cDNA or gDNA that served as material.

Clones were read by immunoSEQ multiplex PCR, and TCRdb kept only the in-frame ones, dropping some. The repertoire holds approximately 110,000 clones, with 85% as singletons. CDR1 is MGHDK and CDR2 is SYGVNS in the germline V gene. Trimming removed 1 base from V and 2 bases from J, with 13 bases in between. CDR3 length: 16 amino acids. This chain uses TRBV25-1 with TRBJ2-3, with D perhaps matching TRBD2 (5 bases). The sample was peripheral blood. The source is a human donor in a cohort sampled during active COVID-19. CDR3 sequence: CASSEFEGLNTDTQYF. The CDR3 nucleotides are TGTGCCAGCAGTGAATTCGAGGGCCTGAACACAGATACGCAGTATTTT. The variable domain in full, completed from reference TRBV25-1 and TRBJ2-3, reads EADIYQTPRYLVIGTGKKITLECSQTMGHDKMYWYQQDPGMELHLIHYSYGVNSTEKGDLSSESTVSRIRTEHFPLTLESARPSHTSQYLCASSEFEGLNTDTQYFGPGTRLTVL.